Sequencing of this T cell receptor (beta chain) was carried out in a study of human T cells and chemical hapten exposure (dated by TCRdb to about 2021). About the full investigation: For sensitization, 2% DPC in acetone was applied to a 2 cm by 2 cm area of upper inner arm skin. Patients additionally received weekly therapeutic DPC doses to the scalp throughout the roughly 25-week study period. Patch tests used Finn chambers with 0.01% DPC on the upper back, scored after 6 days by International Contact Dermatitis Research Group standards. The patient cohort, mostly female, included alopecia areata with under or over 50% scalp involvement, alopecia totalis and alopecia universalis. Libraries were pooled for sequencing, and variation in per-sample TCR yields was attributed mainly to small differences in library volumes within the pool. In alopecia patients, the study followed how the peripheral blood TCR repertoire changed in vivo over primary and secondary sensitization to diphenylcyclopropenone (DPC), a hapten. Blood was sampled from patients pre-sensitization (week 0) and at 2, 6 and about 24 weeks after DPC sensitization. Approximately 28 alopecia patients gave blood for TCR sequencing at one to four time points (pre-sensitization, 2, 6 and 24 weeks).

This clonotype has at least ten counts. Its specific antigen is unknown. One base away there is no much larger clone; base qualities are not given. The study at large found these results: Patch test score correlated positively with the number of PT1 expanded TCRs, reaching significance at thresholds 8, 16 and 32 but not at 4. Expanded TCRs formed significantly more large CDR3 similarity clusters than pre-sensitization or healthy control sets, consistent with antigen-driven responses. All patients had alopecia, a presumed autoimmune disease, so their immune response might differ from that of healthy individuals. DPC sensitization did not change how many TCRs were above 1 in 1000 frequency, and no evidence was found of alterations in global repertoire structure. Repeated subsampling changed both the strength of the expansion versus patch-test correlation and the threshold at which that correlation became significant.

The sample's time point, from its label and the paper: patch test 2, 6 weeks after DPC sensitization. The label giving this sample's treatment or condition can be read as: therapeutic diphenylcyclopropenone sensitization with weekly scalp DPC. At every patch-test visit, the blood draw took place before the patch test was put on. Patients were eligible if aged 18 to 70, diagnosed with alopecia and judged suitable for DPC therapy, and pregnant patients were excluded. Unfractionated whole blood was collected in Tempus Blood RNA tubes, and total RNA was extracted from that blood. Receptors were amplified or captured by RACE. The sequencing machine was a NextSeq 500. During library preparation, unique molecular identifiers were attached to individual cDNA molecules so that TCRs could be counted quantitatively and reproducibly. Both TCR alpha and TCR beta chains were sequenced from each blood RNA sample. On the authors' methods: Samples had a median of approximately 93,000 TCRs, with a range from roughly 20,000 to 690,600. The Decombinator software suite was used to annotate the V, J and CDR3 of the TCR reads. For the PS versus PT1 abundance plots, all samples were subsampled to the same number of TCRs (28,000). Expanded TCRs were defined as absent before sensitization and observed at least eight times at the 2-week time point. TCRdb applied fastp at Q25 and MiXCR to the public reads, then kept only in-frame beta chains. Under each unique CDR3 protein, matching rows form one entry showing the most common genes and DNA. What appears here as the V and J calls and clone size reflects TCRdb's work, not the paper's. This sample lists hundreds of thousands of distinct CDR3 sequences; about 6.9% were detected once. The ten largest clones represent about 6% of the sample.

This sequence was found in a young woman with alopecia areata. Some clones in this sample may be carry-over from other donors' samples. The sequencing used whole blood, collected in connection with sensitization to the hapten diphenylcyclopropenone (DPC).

CDR3 reads: CASSYARGTFF. The DNA sequence is TGTGCCAGCAGTTACGCCCGGGGAACTTTCTTT. The V gene is TRBV6-5 and the J gene is TRBJ1-1, with the identity of the D gene unclear. The germline V gene encodes CDR1 MNHEY and CDR2 SVGAGI. The CDR3 starts with the cysteine, ends with the phenylalanine, and has 11 residues. The kept DNA is CDR3 alone, 33 bases in frame from the first base. The trim is 2 bases for V and 12 bases for J, with a gap of 10 bases between the germline ends.